This T cell receptor (beta chain) comes out of a study of immune evolution from preneoplasia to lung adenocarcinoma. The wider study: HLA loss of heterozygosity: about 7% AIS, less than 18% MIA, about 35% ADC, none AAH. Study-wide results and limits: Top clone share appeared to fall from AAH through AIS, MIA, adenocarcinoma. Normal lung had highest clonality; later lesions appeared denser, more diverse.

This clone was seen a single time. As yet, its antigen is unknown. Germline lookup yields CDR1 LNHNV and CDR2 YYDKDF (reference sequence). This CDR3 spans 15 amino acids. V lost 5 bases and J 4 bases, leaving 16 bases between the germline ends. The data were produced by immunoSEQ multiplex PCR, yet TCRdb's version contains in-frame clones alone and is incomplete. Of some 16,000 clones in the sample, 70% to 90% were seen once. This TCR came from an older person with invasive lung adenocarcinoma. This rearrangement joins TRBV15 to TRBJ2-3, with a possible D match to TRBD1 (6 bases). Sample: FFPE invasive lung adenocarcinoma tissue. This CDR3 is CATSVQTRGPDTQYF. For the CDR3, the DNA is TGTGCCACCAGCGTACAGACCAGGGGTCCAGATACGCAGTATTTT.